This T cell receptor (beta chain) stems from a study of cytomegalovirus exposure and HLA in healthy donors. Study summary: The use of the same platform for the 130 or so validation repertoires and the approximately 670 first-cohort repertoires was reported by a later analysis.

Assay used: immunoSEQ multiplex PCR; TCRdb lists only in-frame clones, some missing. The table records about 160,000 clones, 86% of them present only once. Remarks on this clone: The antigen is not known.

Findings and limits, study-wide: Diagnosis of cytomegalovirus status made by the classifier reportedly showed high specificity and sensitivity. A list of 150 or so TCR beta chains associated with cytomegalovirus was given.

The V end was cut by 3 bases, the J end by 6 bases, with 15 bases between. In germline, CDR1 is KGHSH, CDR2 LQKENI. There are 15 residues in the CDR3. Sequenced input: PBMCs. This sequence joins TRBV18 and TRBJ1-5, with D possibly matching TRBD1 (6 bases). The receptor was isolated from a woman aged 25 to 39 in good health and CMV-seronegative. In DNA form, the CDR3 reads TGTGCCAGCTCACCGAACAGGGTAGGCGGTCAGCCCCAGCATTTT. As protein: CASSPNRVGGQPQHF.